The entry that follows covers one TCR beta chain sequence. Sequenced by immunoSEQ multiplex PCR; TCRdb stores in-frame clones only, minus some. The sample lists tens of thousands of clones; roughly 93% were seen once. This entry is derived from a study of T cell changes during pregnancy in multiple sclerosis. The CDR3 is made up of 17 amino acids. Looked up from germline, CDR1 is LGHNA and CDR2 is YSLEER. The V gene lost 0 bases and the J gene lost 0 bases, with 11 bases spanning the gap. This receptor was identified in a female donor with multiple sclerosis, enrolled in a pregnancy study. The gene calls are TRBV4-3 and TRBJ1-4; D is unclear. Source: CD8+ T cells from peripheral blood mononuclear cells, taken after pregnancy. The CDR3 loop is CASSQDVAGATNEKLFF. The CDR3 region has the DNA TGCGCCAGCAGCCAAGATGTCGCGGGAGCAACTAATGAAAAACTGTTTTTT.